Listed below are T cell receptor beta chains from one sample, sequenced in a study of blood T cells in healthy people across ages. MiXCR, applied by TCRdb to the 5' RACE reads, yields one record per CDR3 protein. This sample has fewer than 2,000,000 distinct CDR3 sequences; about 39% occur once, and the top ten carry about 23%. Material for sequencing was blood. Receptor source: a human donor in good health. CDR3s include the opening cysteine and the closing phenylalanine or tryptophan. Each record gives: CDR3 DNA, CDR3 protein, D gene, clone size, J gene, V gene. A D gene is named only where the DNA matches it firmly. Size tells how often a clone was seen (once, few, many) or the class of an expanded clone, and some rows leave it out.

CDR3 DNA: TGCAGTGCTAGAGTGTCCCCACAAACTGTAGACGGGGAGCTGTTTTTT
CDR3 protein: CSARVSPQTVDGELFF
D gene: .
clone size: few
J gene: TRBJ2-2
V gene: TRBV20-1

CDR3 DNA: TGCGCCAGCAGCCAAGATCCGGCAGCAGATACGCAGTATTTT
CDR3 protein: CASSQDPAADTQYF
D gene: .
clone size: .
J gene: TRBJ2-3
V gene: TRBV4-1

CDR3 DNA: TGTGCCAGCAGCCTCGGGACAGTTCGCCCAAGGACCCAGTACTTC
CDR3 protein: CASSLGTVRPRTQYF
D gene: TRBD1
clone size: .
J gene: TRBJ2-5
V gene: TRBV6-2/TRBV6-3

CDR3 DNA: TGTGCCAGCAGTTTGGACAGGGGTCGGGAGGTGGAAGCTTTCTTT
CDR3 protein: CASSLDRGREVEAFF
D gene: TRBD1
clone size: .
J gene: TRBJ1-1
V gene: TRBV6-2/TRBV6-3

CDR3 DNA: TGTGCCAGCAGCTTATTTCAGACAGATACGCAGTATTTT
CDR3 protein: CASSLFQTDTQYF
D gene: .
clone size: .
J gene: TRBJ2-3
V gene: TRBV7-2

CDR3 DNA: TGCAGCGTTGAAGATCTCAGGGACAGTTCCTACAATGAGCAGTTCTTC
CDR3 protein: CSVEDLRDSSYNEQFF
D gene: TRBD1
clone size: .
J gene: TRBJ2-1
V gene: TRBV29-1

CDR3 DNA: TGTGCCAGCAGCTTATTGCGGGAGGTCGGGGAGCTGTTTTTT
CDR3 protein: CASSLLREVGELFF
D gene: TRBD2
clone size: .
J gene: TRBJ2-2
V gene: TRBV7-2

CDR3 DNA: TGTGCCAGCAGCTTGGATAAGCAGACGAAACTGTTTTTT
CDR3 protein: CASSLDKQTKLFF
D gene: .
clone size: few
J gene: TRBJ1-4
V gene: TRBV7-9

CDR3 DNA: TGTGCCAGCAGCTTAGGTCGTGTGGGTGGCAACACTGAAGCTTTCTTT
CDR3 protein: CASSLGRVGGNTEAFF
D gene: .
clone size: .
J gene: TRBJ1-1
V gene: TRBV7-9

CDR3 DNA: TGCGCCAGCAGCCAATTGGGGGTCGAAGGGACCCAGTACTTC
CDR3 protein: CASSQLGVEGTQYF
D gene: .
clone size: .
J gene: TRBJ2-5
V gene: TRBV4-1

CDR3 DNA: TGTGCCAGCAGCCGGACTGGGACAGGGGTTAGATATGAGCAGTTCTTC
CDR3 protein: CASSRTGTGVRYEQFF
D gene: TRBD1
clone size: .
J gene: TRBJ2-1
V gene: TRBV7-2

CDR3 DNA: TGTGCCAGCGGACAGCGCCCTCAGCCCCAGCATTTT
CDR3 protein: CASGQRPQPQHF
D gene: .
clone size: few
J gene: TRBJ1-5
V gene: TRBV28

CDR3 DNA: TGTGCTAGTGGCCAAAGCTCCTACGAGCAGTACTTC
CDR3 protein: CASGQSSYEQYF
D gene: .
clone size: many
J gene: TRBJ2-7
V gene: TRBV12-5

CDR3 DNA: TGCAGCGCCGGTGGGGTCCACGAGCAGTACTTC
CDR3 protein: CSAGGVHEQYF
D gene: .
clone size: .
J gene: TRBJ2-7
V gene: TRBV29-1

CDR3 DNA: TGTGCCAGCAGACGCCTTAATTCACCCCTCCACTTT
CDR3 protein: CASRRLNSPLHF
D gene: .
clone size: few
J gene: TRBJ1-6
V gene: TRBV6-5

CDR3 DNA: TGTGCCTGGAGTGTACGCGGAGGGGATGAGCAGTTCTTC
CDR3 protein: CAWSVRGGDEQFF
D gene: .
clone size: few
J gene: TRBJ2-1
V gene: TRBV30

CDR3 DNA: TGTGCCAGCAGTTTCCCGGGACAGGGGGCTGACTATGGCTACACCTTC
CDR3 protein: CASSFPGQGADYGYTF
D gene: TRBD1
clone size: .
J gene: TRBJ1-2
V gene: TRBV12-3/TRBV12-4

CDR3 DNA: TGTGCCAGCAGCTTAGTAGCACTAGCGGGGGGTGACAATGAGCAGTACTTC
CDR3 protein: CASSLVALAGGDNEQYF
D gene: TRBD2
clone size: .
J gene: TRBJ2-5
V gene: TRBV7-2

CDR3 DNA: TGTGCCAGCAGCTCTCTCGCGACAGGGAGGCCTGAAAAACTGTTTTTT
CDR3 protein: CASSSLATGRPEKLFF
D gene: TRBD1
clone size: .
J gene: TRBJ1-4
V gene: TRBV7-6

CDR3 DNA: TGTGCCAGCAGTGAATCCTCCGGGACAGGGGTTAATTCCTATAATTCACCCCTCCACTTT
CDR3 protein: CASSESSGTGVNSYNSPLHF
D gene: TRBD1
clone size: few
J gene: TRBJ1-6
V gene: TRBV6-1

CDR3 DNA: TGCAGCGTTGGTCGGGATCGGTACAATGAGCAGTTCTTC
CDR3 protein: CSVGRDRYNEQFF
D gene: .
clone size: .
J gene: TRBJ2-1
V gene: TRBV29-1

CDR3 DNA: TGTGCCAGCAGCAAGGGAGAGTGTTTTAATGGCTACACCTTC
CDR3 protein: CASSKGECFNGYTF
D gene: .
clone size: .
J gene: TRBJ1-2
V gene: TRBV21-1

CDR3 DNA: TGTGCCAGCAGCTCGACTAGCGGGCTCTCCTACAATGAGCAGTTCTTC
CDR3 protein: CASSSTSGLSYNEQFF
D gene: TRBD2
clone size: .
J gene: TRBJ2-1
V gene: TRBV7-9

CDR3 DNA: TGCAGTGCTAGCGGGGCGGGCCGGAGCCATAATGAGCAGTTCTTC
CDR3 protein: CSASGAGRSHNEQFF
D gene: .
clone size: .
J gene: TRBJ2-1
V gene: TRBV20-1

CDR3 DNA: TGTGCCAGCAGTCTGCGACTTATGGATGGCTACACCTTC
CDR3 protein: CASSLRLMDGYTF
D gene: .
clone size: .
J gene: TRBJ1-2
V gene: TRBV5-6

CDR3 DNA: TGCGCCAGCAGCCAAGGCGAAGGGAGCTCCTACGAGCAGTACTTC
CDR3 protein: CASSQGEGSSYEQYF
D gene: .
clone size: .
J gene: TRBJ2-7
V gene: TRBV4-3

CDR3 DNA: TGCAGTGCTAGTTCCGGGGACAATGAGCAGTTCTTC
CDR3 protein: CSASSGDNEQFF
D gene: .
clone size: .
J gene: TRBJ2-1
V gene: TRBV20-1

CDR3 DNA: TGTGCCAGCAGCAAGAGGGAGTATAATGAAGCTTTCTTT
CDR3 protein: CASSKREYNEAFF
D gene: .
clone size: .
J gene: TRBJ1-1
V gene: TRBV5-5

CDR3 DNA: TGCGCCAGCGGACAGGAGAACCTCTATGGCTACACCTTC
CDR3 protein: CASGQENLYGYTF
D gene: TRBD1
clone size: few
J gene: TRBJ1-2
V gene: TRBV4-1

CDR3 DNA: TGCGCCAGCAGCAATCGCGGGGTACCTGAAGACCCTTCACCCCTCCACTTT
CDR3 protein: CASSNRGVPEDPSPLHF
D gene: .
clone size: .
J gene: TRBJ1-6
V gene: TRBV5-1

CDR3 DNA: TGCGCCAGCAGCCAAGTGGGCAGGGGGCACAAGGAGACCCAGTACTTC
CDR3 protein: CASSQVGRGHKETQYF
D gene: TRBD1
clone size: .
J gene: TRBJ2-5
V gene: TRBV4-1

CDR3 DNA: TGTGCCAGCAGCCCCCTTATTAAGGATACGCAGTATTTT
CDR3 protein: CASSPLIKDTQYF
D gene: .
clone size: few
J gene: TRBJ2-3
V gene: TRBV11-3

CDR3 DNA: TGTGCCAGCAGCCGAGGGGAGGCTTCCTACAATGAGCAGTTCTTC
CDR3 protein: CASSRGEASYNEQFF
D gene: .
clone size: few
J gene: TRBJ2-1
V gene: TRBV9

CDR3 DNA: TGTGCCAGCAGCTTAGGAGGGGCCGAGTGGGAGACCCAGTACTTC
CDR3 protein: CASSLGGAEWETQYF
D gene: .
clone size: few
J gene: TRBJ2-5
V gene: TRBV7-2

CDR3 DNA: TGTGCCAGCAGCCCGCACAGTCCCTCCTACGAGCAGTACTTC
CDR3 protein: CASSPHSPSYEQYF
D gene: .
clone size: .
J gene: TRBJ2-7
V gene: TRBV12-3/TRBV12-4

CDR3 DNA: TGTGCCAGCAGTCATGGACTAGCCGGCGGGTACTTC
CDR3 protein: CASSHGLAGGYF
D gene: TRBD2
clone size: .
J gene: TRBJ2-4
V gene: TRBV12-3/TRBV12-4

CDR3 DNA: TGTGCCAGCAGCTCGGGGGTGAGGGCAGGGGGTCTCCAAGAGACCCAGTACTTC
CDR3 protein: CASSSGVRAGGLQETQYF
D gene: .
clone size: .
J gene: TRBJ2-5
V gene: TRBV5-5

CDR3 DNA: TGTGCCAGCAGCCCCTTGGGCGCAGGGGTGGACACTGAAGCTTTCTTT
CDR3 protein: CASSPLGAGVDTEAFF
D gene: .
clone size: .
J gene: TRBJ1-1
V gene: TRBV7-2

CDR3 DNA: TGCAGCGTCGCCGGGACTAGAAGGACCGGCACAGATACGCAGTATTTT
CDR3 protein: CSVAGTRRTGTDTQYF
D gene: TRBD2
clone size: .
J gene: TRBJ2-3
V gene: TRBV29-1

CDR3 DNA: TGCAGTGCTAGAGATCTCTTGAGCGGGGGGTACAATGAGCAGTTCTTC
CDR3 protein: CSARDLLSGGYNEQFF
D gene: TRBD2
clone size: .
J gene: TRBJ2-1
V gene: TRBV20-1

CDR3 DNA: TGTGCCAGCAGCCCATACGACAGGGGAAGGTACACCTTC
CDR3 protein: CASSPYDRGRYTF
D gene: TRBD1
clone size: once
J gene: TRBJ1-2
V gene: TRBV9

CDR3 DNA: TGTGCCAGCAGCCAAGATCCCCTAGCGGGGGCCGGGGGGACCCAGTACTTC
CDR3 protein: CASSQDPLAGAGGTQYF
D gene: TRBD2
clone size: .
J gene: TRBJ2-5
V gene: TRBV4-2

CDR3 DNA: TGCGCCAGCAGCTTGGCGGGACGCAATCAGCCCCAGCATTTT
CDR3 protein: CASSLAGRNQPQHF
D gene: .
clone size: many
J gene: TRBJ1-5
V gene: TRBV5-1

CDR3 DNA: TGTGCCAGCATTCCGGAACAAGCCTACGAGCAGTACTTC
CDR3 protein: CASIPEQAYEQYF
D gene: .
clone size: .
J gene: TRBJ2-7
V gene: TRBV2

CDR3 DNA: TGTGCCACCCAGTCCGGGGGTACTAACTATGGCTACACCTTC
CDR3 protein: CATQSGGTNYGYTF
D gene: .
clone size: .
J gene: TRBJ1-2
V gene: TRBV28

CDR3 DNA: TGTGCCAGCAGCTCGCGAGGGTTGACAGGCGGATACGGTGGCTACACCTTC
CDR3 protein: CASSSRGLTGGYGGYTF
D gene: .
clone size: .
J gene: TRBJ1-2
V gene: TRBV7-8

CDR3 DNA: TGTGCCAGCAGTTACAGGAACACTGAAGCTTTCTTT
CDR3 protein: CASSYRNTEAFF
D gene: .
clone size: many
J gene: TRBJ1-1
V gene: TRBV6-2/TRBV6-3

CDR3 DNA: TGTGCCAGCAGCTTATTGGTGGCAGGGGGGTATGGAATGTACGAGCAGTACTTC
CDR3 protein: CASSLLVAGGYGMYEQYF
D gene: .
clone size: .
J gene: TRBJ2-7
V gene: TRBV7-6

CDR3 DNA: TGTGCCAGCAGTACTGACAGGGCTTTTCTATCACCCCTCCACTTT
CDR3 protein: CASSTDRAFLSPLHF
D gene: TRBD1
clone size: .
J gene: TRBJ1-6
V gene: TRBV11-2

CDR3 DNA: TGTGCCAGCAGCCGCGGGACAGGGACATACGAGCAGTACTTC
CDR3 protein: CASSRGTGTYEQYF
D gene: TRBD1
clone size: many
J gene: TRBJ2-7
V gene: TRBV5-6

CDR3 DNA: TGTGCTAGCAGCTTAGGTTTCGGGACCAACCAAGAGACCCAGTACTTC
CDR3 protein: CASSLGFGTNQETQYF
D gene: .
clone size: few
J gene: TRBJ2-5
V gene: TRBV7-7